This TCR beta chain was recovered during a study of CD8+ T cells in alopecia areata. Looking at the study overall: Severity in treated patients was scored by percentage of scalp area affected.

RNA was isolated and reverse transcribed to cDNA, the sequencing template. Profiled with immunoSEQ multiplex PCR; TCRdb holds only in-frame clones, not every one. The sample consists of roughly 120,000 clones, under 60% of them appearing once. Trimming shortened V by 7 bases and J by 8 bases, and 11 bases separated the two germline ends. The CDR3 is 12 amino acids. Germline CDR1 LNHNV, CDR2 YYDKDF (reference sequence). Treatment indicated: oral pan-JAK inhibitor, 5-10 mg twice daily. The investigators collected lesional scalp punch biopsies and peripheral blood from alopecia areata patients. The sample here was CD8+ T cells sorted from blood, taken at week 24, from a patient treated with tofacitinib. The V gene is TRBV15, the J gene TRBJ1-4, with D hard to call. The receptor comes from a human donor with alopecia areata. In DNA, the CDR3 is TGTGCCACCACCGGCTTAAACGAAAAACTGTTTTTT. This encodes CATTGLNEKLFF. Supplemented by reference TRBV15 and TRBJ1-4, the full variable domain reads DAMVIQNPRYQVTQFGKPVTLSCSQTLNHNVMYWYQQKSSQAPKLLFHYYDKDFNNEADTPDNFQSRRPNTSFCFLDIRSPGLGDTAMYLCATTGLNEKLFFGSGTQLSVL.